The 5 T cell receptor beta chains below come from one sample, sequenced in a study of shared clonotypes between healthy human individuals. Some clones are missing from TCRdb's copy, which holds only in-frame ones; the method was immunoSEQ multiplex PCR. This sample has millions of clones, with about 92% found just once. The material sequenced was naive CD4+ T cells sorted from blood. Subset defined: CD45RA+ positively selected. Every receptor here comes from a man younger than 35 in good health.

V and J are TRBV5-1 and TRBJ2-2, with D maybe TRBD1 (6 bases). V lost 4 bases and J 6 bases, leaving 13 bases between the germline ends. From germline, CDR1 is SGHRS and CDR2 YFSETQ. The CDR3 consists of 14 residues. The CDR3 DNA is TGCGCCAGCAGCGCTTCAGGGGTCGCCGGGGAGCTGTTTTTT. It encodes CASSASGVAGELFF.

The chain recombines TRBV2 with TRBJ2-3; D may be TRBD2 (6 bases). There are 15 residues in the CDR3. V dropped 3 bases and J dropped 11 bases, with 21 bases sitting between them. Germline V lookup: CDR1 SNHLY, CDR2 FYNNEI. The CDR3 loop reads CASSDSGVQIRRQYF. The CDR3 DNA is TGTGCCAGCAGTGACTCGGGGGTGCAGATACGCAGGCAGTATTTT.

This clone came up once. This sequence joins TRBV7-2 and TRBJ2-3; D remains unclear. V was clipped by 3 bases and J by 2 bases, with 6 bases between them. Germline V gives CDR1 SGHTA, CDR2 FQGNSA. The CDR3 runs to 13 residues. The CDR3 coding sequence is TGTGCCAGCAGCTTTACTAACACAGATACGCAGTATTTT. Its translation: CASSFTNTDTQYF.

CDR3 sequence: CASSLDTAGGYLGNIQYF. The CDR3 nucleotides are TGTGCCAGCAGCTTAGACACAGCGGGGGGGTATTTAGGAAACATTCAGTACTTC. The V call is TRBV7-6, the J call TRBJ2-4; 10 positions agree with TRBD2. The CDR3 length is 18 residues. CDR1 and CDR2 (germline): SGHVS, FNYEAQ. J lost 6 bases, V lost 1 base, and 12 bases had no gene match.

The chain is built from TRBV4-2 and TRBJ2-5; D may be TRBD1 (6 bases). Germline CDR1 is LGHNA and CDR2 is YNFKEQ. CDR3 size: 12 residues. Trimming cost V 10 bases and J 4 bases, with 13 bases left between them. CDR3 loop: CATGAVGETQYF. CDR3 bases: TGTGCCACAGGGGCCGTAGGAGAGACCCAGTACTTC.